The T cell receptor beta chain described here comes from a study of control samples from healthy donors and cancer patients. The CDR3 runs 11 residues. The V end lost 8 bases, the J end lost 4 bases, and 8 bases lay between the germline ends. Germline V gene lookup returns CDR1 SNHLY and CDR2 FYNNEI. Profiling relied on immunoSEQ multiplex PCR, and the TCRdb table lists in-frame clones only, not all of them. There are 170,000 or so clones in the sample; 75% to 95% occur only once, and 2% to 2.5% lies in the top ten. The specimen sequenced was blood. The chain is built from TRBV2 and TRBJ1-1; maybe TRBD1 (5 bases). The clonotype comes from a woman between 40 and 50 years old in good health. CDR3 sequence: CASRGITEAFF. CDR3 DNA: TGTGCCAGCCGGGGGATCACTGAAGCTTTCTTT.